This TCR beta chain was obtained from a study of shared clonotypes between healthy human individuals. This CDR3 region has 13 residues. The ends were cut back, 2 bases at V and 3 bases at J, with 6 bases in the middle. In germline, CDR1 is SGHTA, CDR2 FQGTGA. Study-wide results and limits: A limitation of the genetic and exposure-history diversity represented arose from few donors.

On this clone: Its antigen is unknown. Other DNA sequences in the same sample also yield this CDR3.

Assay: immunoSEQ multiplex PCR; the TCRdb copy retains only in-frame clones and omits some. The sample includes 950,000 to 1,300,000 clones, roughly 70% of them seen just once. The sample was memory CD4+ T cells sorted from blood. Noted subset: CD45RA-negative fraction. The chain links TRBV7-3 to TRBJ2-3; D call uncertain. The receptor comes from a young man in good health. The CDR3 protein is CASSLGGTDTQYF. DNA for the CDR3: TGTGCCAGCAGCTTAGGTGGGACAGATACGCAGTATTTT.